This record concerns one T cell receptor beta chain sequence. As yet, its antigen is unknown. 5'RACE with constant-segment primers built TCRalpha and TCRbeta cDNA libraries with UMIs. TCRdb re-analysed the 5' RACE reads in MiXCR, keeping a single row per CDR3 protein. The sample gives over 450,000 distinct CDR3 sequences, about 20% of which show up once; approximately 13% is in the top ten. V was pared by 6 bases and J by 1 base, with 13 bases between. This CDR3 contains 15 residues. CDR1 is MNHEY and CDR2 is SVGEGT in the germline V gene. The record originates from a study of T-cell memory formation after mild COVID-19. Overall study findings and caveats: Contracting CD8+ clones were enriched in EMRA, CD4+ mainly in CM and EM. Day 15 to 85 contracting clones showed balanced CD4/CD8; later expanders leaned CD4+. Within pre-infection memory, some responding clones were found, suggesting cross-reactive memory joined.

The chain has TRBV6-2 or TRBV6-3 and TRBJ2-1; D possibly corresponds to TRBD1 (6 bases). Sequenced material: PBMCs or a T cell subset sorted from them (not recorded which). This clonotype originated in an adult woman who had mild COVID-19 (a few samples of this study predate the infection). Cell type and time point are not known. DNA of the CDR3: TGTGCCAGCAGCCACAGGGTTGGTTCCTACAATGAGCAGTTCTTC. Translating it yields CASSHRVGSYNEQFF.